The 25 T cell receptor beta chains listed next were all sequenced from one sample in a study of T cells in Graves' hyperthyroidism and ophthalmopathy (dated by TCRdb to between 2017 and 2020). The library relied on multiplex PCR. The sample was run on an Illumina HiSeq 2000. TCR beta CDR3 regions were amplified from RNA transcripts. The first round of RT-PCR for the TCR CDR3 was performed with the HTBI primer set and the Qiagen OneStep RT-PCR kit. The public reads were reanalyzed by TCRdb: fastp trimming at Q25, MiXCR alignment, in-frame beta chains only. Entries are consolidated by CDR3 protein sequence, retaining the most common genes and DNA. Within this sample are under 750,000 distinct CDR3 sequences, with roughly a sixth of them counted one time only. The ten largest make up around 17% of the sample. The sample taken for sequencing was blood. The receptor set was obtained from a woman aged 45-65 years with Graves' hyperthyroidism that later progressed to Graves' ophthalmopathy.

This clonotype was counted many times. The chain recombines TRBV30 with TRBJ1-1, with no clear D. V lost 0 bases and J lost 3, with 8 bases in between. Germline CDR1 GTSNPN, CDR2 SVGIG (reference sequence). CDR3 length equals 13 residues. CDR3 coding DNA: TGTGCCTGGAGTGTGCGGGGAGACACTGAAGCTTTCTTT. Its protein product is CAWSVRGDTEAFF.

Only a few counts were recorded for this clonotype. The chain recombines TRBV27 with TRBJ1-1; 8 bases agree with TRBD1. This CDR3 has 14 residues. The germline gives CDR1 MNHEY, CDR2 SMNVEV (reference sequence). The V gene end was trimmed by 7 bases and the J gene end by 3 bases; junction bases not matched to a gene: 7. This CDR3 is CASNSGQGHTEAFF. The CDR3 nucleotides read TGTGCCAGCAATAGTGGACAGGGTCACACTGAAGCTTTCTTT.

This clonotype was counted between two and nine times. V and J are TRBV7-9 and TRBJ1-3, with D unresolved. The germline V and J ends were trimmed by 3 bases and 0 bases, with 6 bases remaining between them. CDR1 is SEHNR, CDR2 FQNEAQ, per germline (reference sequence). This CDR3 spans 14 amino acids. The CDR3 coding sequence is TGTGCCAGCAGCTTTCATGGCTCTGGAAACACCATATATTTT. Its protein product is CASSFHGSGNTIYF.

The table lists this clonotype with many counts. V is TRBV5-1 and J is TRBJ1-2; 9 nucleotides align to TRBD1. Germline V gene data show CDR1 as SGHRS and CDR2 as YFSETQ. V shed 4 bases and J 4 bases; nucleotides not matched to a gene: 8. This CDR3 is built from 15 residues. CDR3 nucleotide sequence: TGCGCCAGCAGCGAGTTGGGACAGGGACTCTATGGCTACACCTTC. Translated, it gives CASSELGQGLYGYTF.

The rearrangement joins TRBV5-1 to TRBJ2-1; no reliable D call. CDR1 and CDR2 from the germline V gene are SGHRS and YFSETQ. CDR3 size: 13 residues. The V and J ends lost 0 bases and 4 bases respectively, with 5 bases between them. CDR3 DNA: TGCGCCAGCAGCTTGGAACAGTACAATGAGCAGTTCTTC. This encodes CASSLEQYNEQFF.

The rearrangement links TRBV2 to TRBJ2-7; TRBD2 aligns across 9 bases. Unmatched junction bases numbered 6, after V lost 6 bases and J lost 9 bases. The CDR3 is 12 residues long. Germline CDR1 and CDR2: SNHLY and FYNNEI. The CDR3 DNA follows: TGTGCCAGCAGCCCAGCGGGGGGAGCGCAGTACTTC. As protein: CASSPAGGAQYF.

The chain employs TRBV20-1 and TRBJ1-4; 9 bases line up with TRBD1. Germline CDR1 DFQATT, CDR2 SNEGSKA (reference sequence). V lost 3 bases and J lost 8; bases outside the gene matches: 7. The CDR3 runs to 14 residues. The CDR3 reads CSARGTGLGEKLFF. CDR3 bases: TGCAGTGCTAGGGGGACAGGGTTAGGCGAAAAACTGTTTTTT.

This clonotype was found many times. The genes are TRBV6-1 and TRBJ2-1, with D perhaps matching TRBD1 (6 bases). Trimming shortened V by 6 bases and J by 4 bases, and 13 bases separated the two germline ends. The CDR3 sequence is 14 residues long. Per the germline V gene, CDR1 is MNHNS and CDR2 is SASEGT. The CDR3 sequence is CASRRQGGYNEQFF. The CDR3 coding sequence is TGTGCCAGCAGAAGACAAGGGGGATACAATGAGCAGTTCTTC.

The chain employs TRBV3-1 and TRBJ1-3; D not certain. V was trimmed by 3 bases and J by 2 bases, leaving 14 bases between them. The CDR3 sequence is 16 residues long. CDR1 and CDR2 (germline): LGHDT, YNNKEL (reference sequence). The CDR3 is CASSQERRRAGNTIYF. The DNA of the CDR3 is TGTGCCAGCAGCCAGGAGAGGAGACGGGCTGGAAACACCATATATTTT.

This clonotype was observed many times. The V gene is TRBV9, the J gene TRBJ1-6, with no clear D. Trimming left V 0 bases short and J 6 bases short, with 10 bases between. CDR3 size: 15 residues. Germline loops: CDR1 SGDLS, CDR2 YYNGEE. In DNA form, the CDR3 reads TGTGCCAGCAGCGTAGCTTCCCGAATTAATTCACCCCTCCACTTT. This encodes CASSVASRINSPLHF.

This clonotype was picked up many times. The chain combines TRBV11-3 with TRBJ2-3; no reliable D call. Germline V gene data show CDR1 as SGHNT and CDR2 as YENEEA. V was trimmed by 5 bases and J by 2 bases, leaving 2 bases between them. This CDR3 region has 11 residues. CDR3 in DNA: TGTGCCAGCAGCGACACAGATACGCAGTATTTT. Amino acid sequence: CASSDTDTQYF.

This clonotype was counted a few times. The chain couples TRBV12-3 or TRBV12-4 to TRBJ2-5; no clear D gene. The CDR3 has 16 amino acids. V dropped 5 bases and J dropped 0 bases, with 16 bases sitting between them. CDR3 residues: CASSPTEPLYQETQYF. For the CDR3, the DNA is TGTGCCAGCAGTCCGACGGAACCTTTGTACCAAGAGACCCAGTACTTC.

This clonotype was detected a few times. The V and J genes are TRBV19 and TRBJ1-4, with D perhaps TRBD1 (6 bases). V was clipped by 4 bases and J by 4 bases, with 13 bases between them. Per germline, CDR1 LNHDA and CDR2 SQIVND (reference sequence). There are 15 residues in the CDR3. CDR3 nucleotide sequence: TGTGCCAGTAGTAGATTTAAGGGGGTTAATGAAAAACTGTTTTTT. Translating it yields CASSRFKGVNEKLFF.

This clonotype was observed a few times. V usage is TRBV12-3 or TRBV12-4 and J usage is TRBJ1-5; D may be TRBD1 (5 bases). V lost 6 bases and J 3 bases, leaving 12 bases between the germline ends. The CDR3 is 14 amino acids. The CDR3 here is CASSPDTFNQPQHF. The CDR3 nucleotides read TGTGCCAGCAGCCCGGACACCTTCAATCAGCCCCAGCATTTT.

In its sample, this clonotype was seen a few times. V and J are TRBV5-6 and TRBJ1-1, with D unresolved. V shed 2 bases and J shed 4 bases, with 12 bases lying between them. This CDR3 has 14 amino acids. From germline, CDR1 is SGHDT and CDR2 YYEEEE. CDR3 in amino acids: CASSLRVRVTEAFF. CDR3 nucleotides: TGTGCCAGCAGCTTAAGGGTCCGGGTCACTGAAGCTTTCTTT.

This clonotype was recorded many times. The V call is TRBV30, the J call TRBJ1-6; perhaps TRBD1 as D (5 bases). Germline lookup yields CDR1 GTSNPN and CDR2 SVGIG (reference sequence). The CDR3 spans 13 residues. V was cut by 4 bases and J by 9 bases, with 13 bases left in between. CDR3 amino acids: CAWIRQGGSPLHF. The CDR3 DNA reads as TGTGCCTGGATACGGCAGGGAGGTTCACCCCTCCACTTT.

Only a few counts were recorded for this clonotype. This chain connects TRBV18 to TRBJ2-7; TRBD2 agrees at 9 bases. The length of the CDR3 is 16 residues. Germline assignment: CDR1 KGHSH and CDR2 LQKENI. V dropped 3 bases and J dropped 0; count of bases not matched to a gene: 6. CDR3 sequence reads: CASSPSGGLSSYEQYF. DNA for the CDR3: TGTGCCAGCTCACCTAGCGGGGGCCTTAGCTCCTACGAGCAGTACTTC. The full variable domain, in which reference TRBV18 and TRBJ2-7 provide the parts outside the CDR3, is NAGVMQNPRHLVRRRGQEARLRCSPMKGHSHVYWYRQLPEEGLKFMVYLQKENIIDESGMPKERFSAEFPKEGPSILRIQQVVRGDSAAYFCASSPSGGLSSYEQYFGPGTRLTVT.

This clonotype came up a few times. The gene calls are TRBV7-9 and TRBJ1-1; TRBD1 might be the D (6 bases). This CDR3 region has 13 residues. Germline V gene sequence: CDR1 SEHNR, CDR2 FQNEAQ (reference sequence). CDR3 bases: TGTGTCCTAGGTCGTGGGGGCTACACTGAAGCTTTCTTT. Translating it yields CVLGRGGYTEAFF.

The table lists this clonotype with many counts. The chain carries TRBV11-2 and TRBJ2-1; D ambiguous. This CDR3 region has 15 residues. Germline CDR1 and CDR2: SGHAT and FQNNGV. V lost 1 base and J lost 7, with 14 bases in between. As DNA, the CDR3 is TGTGCCAGCAGCTTAGGGCGATATAGGACGAATGAGCAGTTCTTC. Translating it yields CASSLGRYRTNEQFF.

V gene TRBV30 combines with J gene TRBJ1-6, with a weak D call TRBD1 (6 bases). The length of the CDR3 is 13 residues. Deletions cut 4 bases from V and 7 bases from J, with 11 bases between. Germline CDR1 reads GTSNPN; CDR2 reads SVGIG (reference sequence). CDR3 sequence: CAWTAQGNSPLHF. DNA of the CDR3: TGTGCCTGGACCGCACAGGGAAATTCACCCCTCCACTTT.

This clonotype was observed a few times. This chain uses TRBV20-1 with TRBJ2-3; D gene uncertain. V lost 3 bases and J lost 4, with 8 bases in between. The CDR3 consists of 12 residues. The germline CDR1 and CDR2 sequences are DFQATT and SNEGSKA (reference sequence). The CDR3 sequence is CSASKVADTQYF. CDR3 nucleotide sequence: TGCAGTGCTAGTAAGGTTGCAGATACGCAGTATTTT.

This clonotype has a handful of counts. Germline and junction disagree at one end, which may indicate a read error. The rearrangement links TRBV7-7 to TRBJ1-1, with D perhaps matching TRBD1 (5 bases). From germline, CDR1 is SSHAT and CDR2 FNYEAQ (reference sequence). The length of the CDR3 is 15 residues. The CDR3 DNA sequence: TGTGCTAGCAGCCCTCTGCTCGGGCAGGGCCCTGAAGCTTTCTTT. This translates into CASSPLLGQGPEAFF.

In this sample, this clonotype turned up many times. V gene TRBV28 combines with J gene TRBJ1-6; 8 nucleotides align to TRBD1. The CDR3 consists of 14 residues. The germline gives CDR1 MDHEN, CDR2 SYDVKM. V trimming: 11 bases; J trimming: 10 bases; junction bases outside the gene matches: 13. The CDR3: CALSNGQGVSPLHF. The CDR3 bases are TGTGCCCTATCAAACGGACAGGGAGTCTCACCCCTCCACTTT.

There are a few counts of this clonotype. The CDR3 region has the DNA TGTGCCAGCAGGCTGACTAGGGCCGGGGAGCTGTTTTTT. Protein product: CASRLTRAGELFF. V usage is TRBV7-2 and J usage is TRBJ2-2, with D maybe TRBD2 (6 bases). V was cut by 6 bases and J by 6 bases, with 11 bases left in between. The CDR3 length is 13 residues. Per germline, CDR1 SGHTA and CDR2 FQGNSA. The complete variable domain, with remaining parts taken from reference TRBV7-2 and TRBJ2-2, reads GAGVSQSPSNKVTEKGKDVELRCDPISGHTALYWYRQSLGQGLEFLIYFQGNSAPDKSGLPSDRFSAERTGGSVSTLTIQRTQQEDSAVYLCASRLTRAGELFFGEGSRLTVL.

V gene TRBV19 combines with J gene TRBJ1-6; 10 positions agree with TRBD1. The CDR3 loop spans 16 amino acids. CDR1 and CDR2 (germline): LNHDA, SQIVND (reference sequence). The V and J ends lost 5 bases and 9 bases, in that order; junction bases with no gene match: 10. The CDR3 DNA reads TGTGCCAGTAGTTTGAGCAAAGGACAGGGGGGTTCACCCCTCCACTTT. Encoded protein: CASSLSKGQGGSPLHF.